Sequencing of this TCR beta chain was carried out in a study of shared clonotypes between healthy human individuals. Overall study results and limits: Sharing across several donors was seen in roughly 5.2% of naive CD4 clonotypes. Estimated clonotype richness was generally higher in naive than memory subsets.

The DNA input per sorted-subset replicate PCR was approximately 210 ng, corresponding to tens of thousands of T cell genomes. In the original workflow: Filtering differed, since immunoSEQ gave only junction sequences and no quality scores. The data were produced by immunoSEQ multiplex PCR, yet TCRdb's version contains in-frame clones alone and is incomplete. Clone size and the V and J calls come from that table; the DNA yielded D and trimming. Among over a million clones, approximately 80% were seen once, and the ten largest hold more than 0.5%. V lost 7 bases and J 6 bases, leaving 13 bases between the germline ends. The CDR3 is 13 residues long. Germline lookup yields CDR1 MDHEN and CDR2 SYDVKM. This clone came up once. The antigen remains undetermined.

Sequenced material: memory CD4+ T cells from PBMCs. The subset here: CD45RA-negative fraction. The TCR sequence derives from a man aged 18 to 35 in good health. Some clones in this sample may be carry-over from other donors' samples. The chain links TRBV28 to TRBJ1-3, with D hard to call. The CDR3 sequence: CASTQVKENTIYF. DNA for the CDR3: TGTGCCAGCACCCAGGTCAAGGAAAACACCATATATTTT.